This T cell receptor (beta chain) was documented in a study of blood T cell repertoires in COVID-19. The overall study: Specimens from acute and convalescent COVID-19 originated in the United States, Italy and Spain. Nucleic acid was either cDNA or gDNA, and it came from T cells, B-cell-depleted T cells, or PBMCs.

V lost 4 bases, J lost 3 bases, and 13 bases stayed unmatched. The germline V gene has CDR1 SGHRS and CDR2 YFSETQ. The CDR3 has 19 amino acids. Seattle participants joined during active infection and were tracked over time. In the authors' workflow: Estimated nucleated cell counts came from reference gene primer amplification. Data came from immunoSEQ multiplex PCR; TCRdb stores just in-frame clones and leaves some out. Clonal size and the V and J genes are those of that table, whereas D and trimming came from the DNA. The table shows about 170,000 clones, with about nine tenths occurring only once. The sequencing sample was made of peripheral blood. V usage is TRBV5-1 and J usage is TRBJ2-2; 12 bases are shared with TRBD1. The clonotype originates from a man aged 30 to 39 with COVID-19, enrolled during active disease. CDR3 in DNA: TGCGCCAGCAGCCTCTCCGGGACAGGGGGCCTACCGGACACCGGGGAGCTGTTTTTT. Translating it yields CASSLSGTGGLPDTGELFF.